One sample yielded the 27 T cell receptor beta chains listed below, sequenced in a study of blood T cell repertoires in COVID-19. Libraries were prepared by immunoSEQ multiplex PCR; TCRdb keeps only in-frame clonotypes and omits some of them. The table records 130,000 to 150,000 clones, more than 60% of them present only once. Specimen: peripheral blood. These receptors were taken from a woman aged 55-75 years with acute or convalescent COVID-19.

The rearrangement links TRBV6-1 to TRBJ2-7; 11 bases are shared with TRBD1. Germline CDR1 and CDR2: MNHNS and SASEGT. The trim removed 3 bases at V and 3 bases at J, leaving 13 bases unmatched. The CDR3 has 18 amino acids. The CDR3 reads CASSEHAGTGGSGYEQYF. In DNA form, the CDR3 reads TGTGCCAGCAGTGAGCACGCCGGGACAGGGGGGTCGGGCTACGAGCAGTACTTC.

As for this clone: At one end the junction does not follow the germline gene, possibly because of a read error. CDR3 loop: CASSPQQGSYNEQFF. CDR3 coding DNA: TGTGCTAGCAGCCCCCAGCAGGGCTCCTACAATGAGCAGTTCTTC. The J gene is TRBJ2-1, the V gene TRBV7-7; D perhaps matches TRBD1 (5 bases). CDR1 is SSHAT and CDR2 is FNYEAQ in the germline V gene (reference sequence). This CDR3 is 15 amino acids long. Using reference TRBV7-7 and TRBJ2-1 for the parts outside the CDR3, the full variable domain is GAGVSQSPRYKVTKRGQDVTLRCDPISSHATLYWYQQALGQGPEFLTYFNYEAQPDKSGLPSDRFSAERPEGSISTLTIQRTEQRDSAMYRCASSPQQGSYNEQFFGPGTRLTVL.

This clone was found a few times. This chain links TRBV5-5 with TRBJ1-4; 8 bases map to TRBD1. CDR1 and CDR2 (germline): SGHKS, YYEKEE (reference sequence). The CDR3 runs 15 residues. Trimming at V came to 5 bases and at J to 7 bases, leaving 10 bases not matched to a gene. CDR3 sequence: CASSYTGGLSEKLFF. For the CDR3, the DNA is TGTGCCAGCAGTTACACAGGGGGGCTTAGTGAAAAACTGTTTTTT. The variable domain in full, with the rest retrieved from reference TRBV5-5 and TRBJ1-4, is DAGVTQSPTHLIKTRGQQVTLRCSPISGHKSVSWYQQVLGQGPQFIFQYYEKEERGRGNFPDRFSARQFPNYSSELNVNALLLGDSALYLCASSYTGGLSEKLFFGSGTQLSVL.

The rearrangement uses TRBV19 and TRBJ1-3, with D maybe TRBD1 (5 bases). V lost 4 bases to trimming and J lost 0 bases, with 10 bases between them. The CDR3 is 15 amino acids. CDR1 and CDR2 (germline): LNHDA, SQIVND (reference sequence). In DNA, the CDR3 is TGTGCCAGTAGTACTATCAGGGTCTCTGGAAACACCATATATTTT. Its translation: CASSTIRVSGNTIYF.

This sequence joins TRBV30 and TRBJ1-1, with D possibly being TRBD1 (6 bases). V was pared by 5 bases and J by 3 bases, with 13 bases between. The CDR3 is 13 residues long. CDR1 and CDR2 from the germline V gene are GTSNPN and SVGIG (reference sequence). The CDR3 sequence: CAWRTGRDTEAFF. The CDR3 DNA reads TGTGCCTGGCGAACAGGGAGGGACACTGAAGCTTTCTTT.

The chain uses TRBV5-6 and TRBJ2-2; 7 positions match TRBD2. Germline V gene lookup returns CDR1 SGHDT and CDR2 YYEEEE. The CDR3 sequence is 15 residues long. V trimming: 2 bases; J trimming: 3 bases; junction bases outside the gene matches: 4. The CDR3 here is CASSFKGGHTGELFF. The CDR3 DNA reads as TGTGCCAGCAGCTTCAAGGGAGGGCACACCGGGGAGCTGTTTTTT. The variable domain in full, with the rest retrieved from reference TRBV5-6 and TRBJ2-2, is DAGVTQSPTHLIKTRGQQVTLRCSPKSGHDTVSWYQQALGQGPQFIFQYYEEEERQRGNFPDRFSGHQFPNYSSELNVNALLLGDSALYLCASSFKGGHTGELFFGEGSRLTVL.

The V call is TRBV9, the J call TRBJ2-7; D unresolved. Trimming took off 0 bases at V and 5 bases at J, with 18 bases between the two ends. The CDR3 sequence is 16 residues long. From germline, CDR1 is SGDLS and CDR2 YYNGEE. CDR3 region: CASSVGYRSRLHEQYF. CDR3 in DNA: TGTGCCAGCAGCGTAGGTTACCGGAGTCGATTACACGAGCAGTACTTC.

The chain links TRBV6-5 to TRBJ2-2; D gene ambiguous. In germline, CDR1 is MNHEY, CDR2 SVGAGI. V was clipped by 7 bases and J by 0 bases, with 9 bases between them. The CDR3 is 14 amino acids. CDR3 protein: CASKGGSNTGELFF. As DNA, the CDR3 is TGTGCCAGCAAAGGCGGATCGAACACCGGGGAGCTGTTTTTT.

The count of this clone is one. This chain connects TRBV11-2 to TRBJ2-7, with D tentatively TRBD2 (6 bases). The CDR3 is 14 residues long. The germline V and J ends were trimmed by 5 bases and 3 bases, with 14 bases remaining between them. Germline assignment: CDR1 SGHAT and CDR2 FQNNGV. The CDR3 bases are TGTGCCAGCAGCGAATCGGGACTTGACTACGAGCAGTACTTC. Translated: CASSESGLDYEQYF. Filled out from reference TRBV11-2 and TRBJ2-7, the complete variable domain reads EAGVAQSPRYKIIEKRQSVAFWCNPISGHATLYWYQQILGQGPKLLIQFQNNGVVDDSQLPKDRFSAERLKGVDSTLKIQPAKLEDSAVYLCASSESGLDYEQYFGPGTRLTVT.

The chain carries TRBV2 and TRBJ2-1, with D unresolved. The germline CDR1 and CDR2 sequences are SNHLY and FYNNEI. Trimming cost V 7 bases and J 4 bases, with 5 bases left between them. The CDR3 totals 11 residues. The CDR3 reads CASNLYNEQFF. DNA of the CDR3: TGTGCCAGCAATCTTTACAATGAGCAGTTCTTC.

The chain couples TRBV6-5 to TRBJ2-1, with TRBD1 identical over 9 bases. V lost 5 bases and J lost 10; bases outside the gene matches: 3. Germline CDR1 and CDR2: MNHEY and SVGAGI. CDR3 length: 12 residues. The CDR3 protein is CASSITGGEQFF. The CDR3 DNA sequence: TGTGCCAGCAGTATTACAGGGGGCGAGCAGTTCTTC.

The chain couples TRBV29-1 to TRBJ2-7; possibly TRBD1 for D (5 bases). The germline V gene encodes CDR1 SQVTM and CDR2 ANQGSEA. Trimming removed 6 bases at V and 2 bases at J, with 8 bases between. CDR3 length: 11 residues. The CDR3 bases are TGCAGCGTGACAGTAACCTACGAGCAGTACTTC. This sequence encodes CSVTVTYEQYF.

The V gene is TRBV7-2, the J gene TRBJ2-3; D is unresolved. Per the germline V gene, CDR1 is SGHTA and CDR2 is FQGNSA. V lost 4 bases and J 8 bases, leaving 10 bases between the germline ends. The CDR3 length is 12 residues. The CDR3 DNA is TGTGCCAGCAGCTCAGTGCGCGGTACGCAGTATTTT. It codes for CASSSVRGTQYF.

V is TRBV9 and J is TRBJ2-5; perhaps TRBD1 as D (6 bases). The CDR3 loop spans 13 amino acids. The germline gives CDR1 SGDLS, CDR2 YYNGEE. Deletions cut 0 bases from V and 4 bases from J, with 7 bases between. The CDR3 DNA reads as TGTGCCAGCAGCGTAGGGGGGCGAGAGACCCAGTACTTC. It is translated as CASSVGGRETQYF.

The V and J genes are TRBV27 and TRBJ1-1; tentatively, D is TRBD1 (5 bases). Germline V gene lookup returns CDR1 MNHEY and CDR2 SMNVEV (reference sequence). Trimming removed 2 bases from V and 0 bases from J, with 10 bases in between. There are 15 residues in the CDR3. The CDR3 region is CASSLDRPMNTEAFF. The CDR3 DNA reads TGTGCCAGCAGTTTAGACAGACCTATGAACACTGAAGCTTTCTTT.

The chain combines TRBV18 with TRBJ1-2, with a possible D match to TRBD1 (6 bases). From germline, CDR1 is KGHSH and CDR2 LQKENI. The CDR3 is 13 amino acids. Deletions cut 3 bases from V and 6 bases from J, with 11 bases between. In DNA, the CDR3 is TGTGCCAGCTCACCCTCAGGGGTAGATGGCTACACCTTC. It is translated as CASSPSGVDGYTF.

The chain combines TRBV2 with TRBJ2-7; D is perhaps TRBD1 (6 bases). This CDR3 is built from 16 residues. Trimming took 7 bases from V and 0 from J, leaving 19 bases between them. Germline CDR1 SNHLY, CDR2 FYNNEI. CDR3 region: CASTLRGFSSSYEQYF. CDR3 DNA sequence: TGTGCCAGCACGCTAAGGGGGTTTTCATCCTCCTACGAGCAGTACTTC.

J is TRBJ2-7 and V is TRBV7-8; possibly TRBD1 for D (5 bases). This CDR3 comprises 13 residues. In germline, CDR1 is SGHVS, CDR2 FQNEAQ. Trimming took 3 bases from V and 5 from J, leaving 11 bases between them. CDR3 DNA sequence: TGTGCCAGCAGCTTTATCCCAGGGCACGAGCAGTACTTC. Protein product: CASSFIPGHEQYF.

The chain is built from TRBV29-1 and TRBJ2-1; 12 nucleotides agree with TRBD2. V shed 4 bases, J shed 0 bases, and the junction held 7 bases outside the gene matches. The CDR3 loop spans 17 amino acids. CDR1 and CDR2 (germline): SQVTM, ANQGSEA. CDR3 residues: CSVAGTSGWSSYNEQFF. The CDR3 DNA is TGCAGCGTTGCCGGGACTAGCGGGTGGAGCTCCTACAATGAGCAGTTCTTC.

The chain recombines TRBV10-3 with TRBJ2-2; 7 bases agree with TRBD2. The CDR3 extends over 13 amino acids. V dropped 7 bases and J dropped 6; count of bases not matched to a gene: 5. The germline CDR1 and CDR2 sequences are ENHRY and SYGVKD. Here the CDR3 DNA reads TGTGCCATCACCCGAGCGGGGTCCGGGGAGCTGTTTTTT. As protein: CAITRAGSGELFF.

The chain links TRBV9 to TRBJ2-1, with 8 bases aligning to TRBD2. Germline values: CDR1 SGDLS, CDR2 YYNGEE. The CDR3 is made up of 16 amino acids. With 0 bases clipped from V and 5 bases from J, the junction kept 7 bases outside the gene matches. The CDR3 sequence is CASSVAHGRANNEQFF. DNA of the CDR3: TGTGCCAGCAGCGTAGCTCACGGGAGGGCTAACAATGAGCAGTTCTTC.

This clone was found a few times. CDR3 in DNA: TGTGCCAGCAGCCCCGTTAGGGGGTTCAACGAGCAGTACTTC. It codes for CASSPVRGFNEQYF. This chain links TRBV14 with TRBJ2-7, with D possibly being TRBD1 (6 bases). V lost 4 bases and J lost 5, with 15 bases in between. This CDR3 is built from 14 residues. The V gene's germline CDR1 is SGHDN and CDR2 FVKESK.

The V gene is TRBV10-3, the J gene TRBJ2-1, with D possibly TRBD2 on 6 matching bases. This CDR3 contains 16 residues. CDR1 ENHRY and CDR2 SYGVKD come from the germline V gene. V was clipped by 2 bases and J by 0 bases, with 11 bases between them. CDR3 nucleotides: TGTGCCATCAGTGAGGCTAGCGTTAGCTCCTACAATGAGCAGTTCTTC. Its translation: CAISEASVSSYNEQFF.

The chain combines TRBV18 with TRBJ1-1; no clear D gene. The V gene's germline CDR1 is KGHSH and CDR2 LQKENI. The CDR3 runs to 15 residues. The ends were cut back, 4 bases at V and 3 bases at J, with 15 bases in the middle. The DNA of the CDR3 is TGTGCCAGCTCACAATTTATCGAGGCGGACACTGAAGCTTTCTTT. Translating gives CASSQFIEADTEAFF.

The CDR3 here is CASSPTGASKLFF. CDR3 DNA sequence: TGTGCCAGCAGTCCAACAGGGGCGTCAAAACTGTTTTTT. This chain uses TRBV6-5 with TRBJ1-4, with TRBD1 matching 7 bases. This CDR3 contains 13 residues. The V segment lost 5 bases and the J segment 10 bases; nucleotides outside the gene matches: 7. Germline V gene lookup returns CDR1 MNHEY and CDR2 SVGAGI.

This clone showed up many times. The sample carries other DNA sequences with the same CDR3. This rearrangement joins TRBV28 to TRBJ2-1; 9 bases align to TRBD2. The CDR3 is 14 amino acids. Trimming at V came to 7 bases and at J to 3 bases, leaving 4 bases not matched to a gene. Looked up from germline, CDR1 is MDHEN and CDR2 is SYDVKM. The CDR3: CASILTSGYNEQFF. Here the CDR3 DNA reads TGTGCCAGCATCCTGACTAGCGGCTACAATGAGCAGTTCTTC.

J is TRBJ2-5 and V is TRBV2; the D is unclear. Trimming took off 7 bases at V and 4 bases at J, with 13 bases between the two ends. Germline lookup yields CDR1 SNHLY and CDR2 FYNNEI. The CDR3 contains 13 residues. The CDR3 here is CASTGSQVETQYF. CDR3 nucleotide sequence: TGTGCCAGCACGGGTAGTCAAGTAGAGACCCAGTACTTC.